These 23 T cell receptor beta chains were all obtained from the same sample, sequenced in a study of T cells expressing NK-cell markers. TCRdb re-analyzed the 5' RACE reads; it lists each CDR3 protein once, without DNA. The table for this sample gives 200,000 to 300,000 distinct CDR3 sequences. Material: blood T cells: a sorted CD56 or NKG2C T cell subset, CD4+ or CD8+ T cells, or bulk PBMC T cells (not recorded which). The receptors were gathered from a man aged 18 to 29 in good health.

V is TRBV12-3 or TRBV12-4 and J is TRBJ2-5; TCRdb designates TRBD1, a call that cannot be tested without DNA. This CDR3 comprises 14 residues. The CDR3 here is CASSLGGQEGTQYF.

The chain couples TRBV12-3 or TRBV12-4 to TRBJ1-2. The CDR3 has 14 amino acids. The CDR3 reads CASRRRAGVYGYTF.

The chain couples TRBV29-1 to TRBJ2-1; with no DNA, the TCRdb D assignment of TRBD2 cannot be verified. The CDR3 consists of 12 residues. Germline CDR1 and CDR2: SQVTM and ANQGSEA. The CDR3 region is CSVSGRKNEQFF.

The V gene is TRBV20-1, the J gene TRBJ1-1; TCRdb lists TRBD1, though no DNA is available to test this call. Germline loops: CDR1 DFQATT, CDR2 SNEGSKA (reference sequence). The CDR3 loop spans 15 amino acids. This CDR3 reads CSARVHGARGTEAFF.

The chain uses TRBV5-1 and TRBJ2-5. From germline, CDR1 is SGHRS and CDR2 YFSETQ. This CDR3 contains 11 residues. CDR3 sequence: CASSAKETQYF. Looking up the rest from reference TRBV5-1 and TRBJ2-5 gives the full variable domain: KAGVTQTPRYLIKTRGQQVTLSCSPISGHRSVSWYQQTPGQGLQFLFEYFSETQRNKGNFPGRFSGRQFSNSRSEMNVSTLELGDSALYLCASSAKETQYFGPGTRLLVL.

The rearrangement joins TRBV7-2 to TRBJ2-5; TCRdb outputs TRBD1, but without DNA this stays unchecked. This CDR3 contains 14 residues. CDR1 is SGHTA, CDR2 FQGNSA, per germline. This CDR3 is CASRPKGVGETQYF. The full variable domain, with the rest looked up from reference TRBV7-2 and TRBJ2-5, is GAGVSQSPSNKVTEKGKDVELRCDPISGHTALYWYRQSLGQGLEFLIYFQGNSAPDKSGLPSDRFSAERTGGSVSTLTIQRTQQEDSAVYLCASRPKGVGETQYFGPGTRLLVL.

V usage is TRBV5-6 and J usage is TRBJ2-7. The CDR3 consists of 13 residues. Germline CDR1 SGHDT, CDR2 YYEEEE. This CDR3 is CASSRRDSLEQYF.

J is TRBJ2-1 and V is TRBV28; TCRdb gives TRBD2 as the D gene, but with no DNA this cannot be confirmed. The CDR3 length is 15 residues. CDR1 is MDHEN, CDR2 SYDVKM, per germline. CDR3 region: CASSTSGRNYNEQFF.

The rearrangement links TRBV28 to TRBJ2-1; without DNA, the TCRdb call of TRBD2 cannot be checked. Germline V gene data show CDR1 as MDHEN and CDR2 as SYDVKM. The CDR3 contains 15 residues. The CDR3 loop reads CASSSRLEGYNEQFF. The variable domain in full, completed from reference TRBV28 and TRBJ2-1, reads DVKVTQSSRYLVKRTGEKVFLECVQDMDHENMFWYRQDPGLGLRLIYFSYDVKMKEKGDIPEGYSVSREKKERFSLILESASTNQTSMYLCASSSRLEGYNEQFFGPGTRLTVL.

The genes are TRBV7-9 and TRBJ2-5. This CDR3 is 14 amino acids long. Germline assignment: CDR1 SEHNR and CDR2 FQNEAQ (reference sequence). The CDR3 loop reads CASRRKGPKETQYF. The full variable domain, rest sourced from reference TRBV7-9 and TRBJ2-5, is DTGVSQNPRHKITKRGQNVTFRCDPISEHNRLYWYRQTLGQGPEFLTYFQNEAQLEKSRLLSDRFSAERPKGSFSTLEIQRTEQGDSAMYLCASRRKGPKETQYFGPGTRLLVL.

The chain has TRBV20-1 and TRBJ2-7; absent DNA, TCRdb's TRBD1 call cannot be checked. The CDR3 is 15 amino acids. The germline V gene has CDR1 DFQATT and CDR2 SNEGSKA (reference sequence). The CDR3 loop is CSARSASGGGRRQYF.

The chain has TRBV9 and TRBJ2-1; TCRdb outputs TRBD2, but without DNA this stays unchecked. The germline V gene encodes CDR1 SGDLS and CDR2 YYNGEE. CDR3 size: 15 residues. CDR3 amino acids: CASSVNGRDYNEQFF.

V gene TRBV20-1 combines with J gene TRBJ2-1; no DNA is available, so the TRBD2 call from TCRdb remains unchecked. Germline V gene data show CDR1 as DFQATT and CDR2 as SNEGSKA (reference sequence). This CDR3 is 15 amino acids long. The CDR3 reads CSASRGWRAYNEQFF.

The genes are TRBV7-2 and TRBJ2-1; TCRdb reports TRBD2, a call that lacks DNA to check it against. This CDR3 comprises 14 residues. CDR1 and CDR2 from the germline V gene are SGHTA and FQGNSA. CDR3 protein: CASRRLAGEGEQFF.

This rearrangement joins TRBV12-3 or TRBV12-4 to TRBJ2-1; TCRdb selects TRBD2, and the lack of DNA leaves this call unchecked. This CDR3 has 15 residues. This CDR3 reads CASRGGLSGILEQFF.

V is TRBV7-2 and J is TRBJ2-7; TCRdb's D call, TRBD1, is unchecked because there is no DNA. Germline V lookup: CDR1 SGHTA, CDR2 FQGNSA. This CDR3 comprises 16 residues. CDR3 region: CASSLDHPDTSYEQYF.

The V gene is TRBV2, the J gene TRBJ2-2; TCRdb designates TRBD1, a call that cannot be tested without DNA. The CDR3 is 15 amino acids. Germline CDR1 SNHLY, CDR2 FYNNEI. CDR3 loop: CASSEKAQGVWELFF.

The chain links TRBV20-1 to TRBJ2-3; without DNA, the TCRdb call of TRBD2 cannot be checked. The germline V gene has CDR1 DFQATT and CDR2 SNEGSKA (reference sequence). CDR3 length: 18 residues. CDR3 protein: CSARVAGGLPGSTDTQYF.

The chain couples TRBV7-9 to TRBJ1-5. The CDR3 has 13 residues. CDR1 and CDR2 from the germline V gene are SEHNR and FQNEAQ (reference sequence). This chain's CDR3 is CATNKGDNQPQHF. The full variable domain, rest sourced from reference TRBV7-9 and TRBJ1-5, is DTGVSQNPRHKITKRGQNVTFRCDPISEHNRLYWYRQTLGQGPEFLTYFQNEAQLEKSRLLSDRFSAERPKGSFSTLEIQRTEQGDSAMYLCATNKGDNQPQHFGDGTRLSIL.

The rearrangement joins TRBV6-1 to TRBJ2-7. The CDR3 covers 12 residues. The germline V gene encodes CDR1 MNHNS and CDR2 SASEGT. CDR3 residues: CASSSNLYEQYF.

The chain links TRBV18 to TRBJ2-7; TCRdb selects TRBD1, and the lack of DNA leaves this call unchecked. Looked up from germline, CDR1 is KGHSH and CDR2 is LQKENI. The CDR3 contains 14 residues. CDR3 protein: CASSSGQAFYEQYF.

The rearrangement uses TRBV12-3 or TRBV12-4 and TRBJ1-2; the TCRdb call, TRBD1, lacks DNA for checking. The CDR3 extends over 15 amino acids. This chain's CDR3 is CASSPDRRMGYGYTF.

The chain joins TRBV12-3 or TRBV12-4 to TRBJ2-1; TCRdb's D call, TRBD2, is unchecked because there is no DNA. The CDR3 is made up of 15 amino acids. The CDR3 region is CASTNWAGVGNEQFF.